The source of this T cell receptor (beta chain) is a study of kidney transplant recipient with SARS-CoV-2 infection. TCRdb re-called the reads with MiXCR, one entry per CDR3 protein. The table has 200,000 to 300,000 distinct CDR3 sequences, under 30% seen once; the top ten hold almost 7.5%. This clonotype was detected a few times. This receptor was identified in a male patient between 25 and 39 years old who had COVID-19 and was a kidney transplant recipient. Some T cells may originate from the graft donor. Sequencing used a blood sample, obtained at baseline and on roughly day 120 from a kidney transplant recipient.

Here the CDR3 DNA reads TGTGCCAGCAGCCAGAGGGGGGCTAGTTACAATGAGCAGTTCTTC. This sequence encodes CASSQRGASYNEQFF. The chain links TRBV7-2 to TRBJ2-1, with D perhaps given as TRBD1 or TRBD2 (6 bases each). Germline CDR1 SGHTA, CDR2 FQGNSA. V lost 5 bases and J lost 4, with 15 bases in between. This CDR3 comprises 15 residues. The full variable domain, completed using reference TRBV7-2 and TRBJ2-1, is GAGVSQSPSNKVTEKGKDVELRCDPISGHTALYWYRQSLGQGLEFLIYFQGNSAPDKSGLPSDRFSAERTGGSVSTLTIQRTQQEDSAVYLCASSQRGASYNEQFFGPGTRLTVL.